The 20 T cell receptor beta chains listed next were all sequenced from one sample in a study of T cells after yellow fever vaccination. TCRdb called the 5' RACE reads again in MiXCR, with one record for every CDR3 protein. The data contain some 600,000 distinct CDR3 sequences, around an eighth of them singletons. The specimen was PBMCs, collected on the day of the yellow fever booster vaccination. Source of these receptors: a man aged 25-45 years who received the YFV17D yellow fever vaccine.

The chain has TRBV20-1 and TRBJ2-5; TRBD1 or TRBD2 may be the D gene (5 bases each). In germline, CDR1 is DFQATT, CDR2 SNEGSKA (reference sequence). This CDR3 is built from 14 residues. Trimming cost V 0 bases and J 4 bases, with 12 bases left between them. Here the CDR3 DNA reads TGCAGTGCTAGAGATAGCGTCAGGGTAGAGACCCAGTACTTC. Protein sequence: CSARDSVRVETQYF.

This clonotype was detected a few times. The chain couples TRBV6-1 to TRBJ2-1; 8 bases are shared with TRBD2. In germline, CDR1 is MNHNS, CDR2 SASEGT. The CDR3 spans 16 residues. The V gene end was trimmed by 7 bases and the J gene end by 0 bases; junction bases not matched to a gene: 8. The DNA for the CDR3 is TGTGCCAGCACCGGCGGGAGGTTTCGCTCCTACAATGAGCAGTTCTTC. Protein: CASTGGRFRSYNEQFF.

A few counts support this clonotype. V and J are TRBV5-8 and TRBJ1-3, with a weak D call TRBD1 (6 bases). The CDR3 loop spans 17 amino acids. Germline V gene lookup returns CDR1 SGHTS and CDR2 YDEGEE. Trimming left V 1 base short and J 0 bases short, with 14 bases between. The CDR3: CASSLRQGSPSGNTIYF. The CDR3 DNA reads TGTGCCAGCAGCTTGCGGCAGGGGTCCCCCTCTGGAAACACCATATATTTT.

The J gene is TRBJ2-7, the V gene TRBV6-5; 7 positions match TRBD2. The trim removed 2 bases at V and 6 bases at J, leaving 10 bases unmatched. In germline, CDR1 is MNHEY, CDR2 SVGAGI. The CDR3 spans 15 residues. The CDR3 is CASSYRTRGRSEQYF. The CDR3, as DNA: TGTGCCAGCAGTTACAGGACTAGAGGGAGAAGCGAGCAGTACTTC.

The J gene is TRBJ2-1, the V gene TRBV7-9; 9 bases fit TRBD2. V was clipped by 5 bases and J by 2 bases; unmatched bases: 7. Per the germline V gene, CDR1 is SEHNR and CDR2 is FQNEAQ (reference sequence). This CDR3 has 16 residues. The CDR3 reads CASSPASGMAYNEQFF. CDR3 DNA sequence: TGTGCCAGCAGCCCAGCTAGCGGGATGGCCTACAATGAGCAGTTCTTC.

This clonotype showed up just a few times. The chain combines TRBV20-1 with TRBJ2-5; TRBD2 matches 14 bases. After removal of 6 bases from V and 5 bases from J, the junction contained 11 bases not matched to a gene. CDR3 length: 16 amino acids. The germline V gene has CDR1 DFQATT and CDR2 SNEGSKA (reference sequence). The CDR3 DNA sequence: TGCAGTGCCAACCCCAGACTAGCGGGAGGGCGCGAGACCCAGTACTTC. This translates into CSANPRLAGGRETQYF.

The sample holds a few counts of this clonotype. The V call is TRBV7-2, the J call TRBJ1-5; D is uncertain. Germline CDR1 is SGHTA and CDR2 is FQGNSA. V dropped 4 bases and J dropped 5 bases, with 6 bases sitting between them. The CDR3 is 12 amino acids. CDR3: CASSWGDQPQHF. The CDR3 region has the DNA TGTGCCAGCAGCTGGGGTGATCAGCCCCAGCATTTT. Full variable domain (missing parts from reference TRBV7-2 and TRBJ1-5): GAGVSQSPSNKVTEKGKDVELRCDPISGHTALYWYRQSLGQGLEFLIYFQGNSAPDKSGLPSDRFSAERTGGSVSTLTIQRTQQEDSAVYLCASSWGDQPQHFGDGTRLSIL.

J is TRBJ2-1 and V is TRBV20-1; 11 positions agree with TRBD2. This CDR3 comprises 19 residues. Germline CDR1 and CDR2: DFQATT and SNEGSKA (reference sequence). With V trimmed by 4 bases and J by 6 bases, 20 bases remained unmatched. The CDR3 DNA follows: TGCAGTGCTACCGCCCTAGCGGGAGGCCAGCTGGGTGCCCTCAATGAGCAGTTCTTC. It yields the protein CSATALAGGQLGALNEQFF.

This clonotype has just a few counts. This CDR3 is CASSFGLTETDTQYF. In DNA, the CDR3 is TGTGCCAGCAGTTTCGGCCTAACAGAAACAGATACGCAGTATTTT. The genes are TRBV12-3 or TRBV12-4 and TRBJ2-3, with D unresolved. V was cut by 3 bases and J by 3 bases, with 13 bases left in between. The CDR3 length is 15 residues.

The V call is TRBV27, the J call TRBJ2-2; 10 nucleotides align to TRBD2. This CDR3 has 15 amino acids. The V segment lost 3 bases and the J segment 7 bases; nucleotides outside the gene matches: 5. Germline loops: CDR1 MNHEY, CDR2 SMNVEV (reference sequence). The CDR3, as DNA: TGTGCCAGCAGTTTCCCTAGCGGGAGCGGCGGGGAGCTGTTTTTT. Protein product: CASSFPSGSGGELFF.

Here the CDR3 DNA reads TGTGCCAGCAGGTACCTTAAGGAGCAGTACTTC. Translated: CASRYLKEQYF. The chain combines TRBV6-2 or TRBV6-3 with TRBJ2-7; D remains ambiguous. V was clipped by 6 bases and J by 7 bases, with 10 bases between them. CDR3 size: 11 residues. Germline lookup yields CDR1 MNHEY and CDR2 SVGEGT.

The gene calls are TRBV5-1 and TRBJ1-1; possible D gene TRBD1, 6 bases. The CDR3 has 13 residues. The germline CDR1 and CDR2 sequences are SGHRS and YFSETQ. V shed 6 bases and J shed 5 bases, with 14 bases lying between them. CDR3: CASTGKGGTEAFF. CDR3 coding DNA: TGCGCCAGCACCGGTAAGGGGGGGACTGAAGCTTTCTTT.

This clonotype was seen more than once but under ten times. The genes are TRBV3-1 and TRBJ2-7; 11 bases are a match to TRBD2. Germline assignment: CDR1 LGHDT and CDR2 YNNKEL (reference sequence). This CDR3 comprises 15 residues. Trimming removed 1 base from V and 2 bases from J; junction bases left unmatched: 1. CDR3 nucleotides: TGTGCCAGCAGCCAAGCGACTAGCGGGACCTACGAGCAGTACTTC. Its protein is CASSQATSGTYEQYF.

The rearrangement joins TRBV24-1 to TRBJ2-2; weak D call: TRBD1 (5 bases). The CDR3 spans 15 residues. V gave up 9 bases and J gave up 5 bases, with 18 bases separating them. Germline lookup yields CDR1 KGHDR and CDR2 SFDVKD. CDR3 amino acids: CATAGNLAATGELFF. CDR3 DNA: TGTGCCACCGCAGGGAACCTGGCAGCTACCGGGGAGCTGTTTTTT.

This clonotype was observed many times. This rearrangement joins TRBV10-3 to TRBJ2-1; TRBD1 or TRBD2 may be the D gene (6 bases each). The germline gives CDR1 ENHRY, CDR2 SYGVKD. V gave up 3 bases and J gave up 6 bases, with 15 bases separating them. This CDR3 has 15 amino acids. The CDR3 here is CAISDHLRDTNEQFF. The CDR3 nucleotides read TGTGCCATCAGTGATCATTTGCGGGACACCAATGAGCAGTTCTTC.

This chain links TRBV11-2 with TRBJ2-7; 7 nucleotides match TRBD2. Germline V gives CDR1 SGHAT, CDR2 FQNNGV. The V gene end was trimmed by 1 base and the J gene end by 2 bases; junction bases not matched to a gene: 11. The CDR3 length is 17 residues. This chain's CDR3 is CASSLGGVGLVTYEQYF. In nucleotides, the CDR3 is TGTGCCAGCAGCTTAGGGGGGGTCGGACTAGTTACCTACGAGCAGTACTTC.

V usage is TRBV28 and J usage is TRBJ2-7, with 10 bases that match TRBD2. The V gene's germline CDR1 is MDHEN and CDR2 SYDVKM. J lost 2 bases, V lost 5 bases, and 6 bases had no gene match. This CDR3 is built from 15 residues. Written as DNA, the CDR3 is TGTGCCAGCAGTGTATCTAGCGGGAGTACCTACGAGCAGTACTTC. Translating gives CASSVSSGSTYEQYF.

This chain links TRBV25-1 with TRBJ2-5; D is unresolved. The CDR3 totals 13 residues. V lost 1 base and J lost 5, with 8 bases in between. Per the germline V gene, CDR1 is MGHDK and CDR2 is SYGVNS. The DNA for the CDR3 is TGTGCCAGCAGTGAATTTAATGGTGAGACCCAGTACTTC. Protein: CASSEFNGETQYF.

The chain employs TRBV7-2 and TRBJ1-1; D gene ambiguous. Trimming cost V 5 bases and J 0 bases, with 10 bases left between them. CDR1 is SGHTA and CDR2 is FQGNSA in the germline V gene. This CDR3 has 14 residues. The CDR3 DNA is TGTGCCAGCAGCAATCTCGGGCTGAACACTGAAGCTTTCTTT. It translates to CASSNLGLNTEAFF.

The rearrangement links TRBV5-1 to TRBJ1-6; no clear D. The germline V gene has CDR1 SGHRS and CDR2 YFSETQ. V dropped 0 bases and J dropped 2 bases, with 9 bases sitting between them. The CDR3 consists of 16 residues. The CDR3 loop is CASSLAGSAYNSPLHF. The DNA of the CDR3 is TGCGCCAGCAGCTTGGCCGGGAGTGCCTATAATTCACCCCTCCACTTT.